The next 3 T cell receptor beta chains were all read from a single sample in a study of blood T cells in healthy people across ages. Combining a sample-barcoded 5' primer with a J-beta primer mix, a second PCR ran for about 6 to 12 cycles. TCRdb re-called the 5' RACE reads with MiXCR, one entry per CDR3 protein. This sample has approximately 2,000,000 distinct CDR3 sequences, with about 39% found just once. Sequencing input: blood. The receptors derive from a human donor in good health.

The chain has TRBV7-9 and TRBJ2-2, with D maybe TRBD2 (5 bases). The CDR3 totals 14 residues. CDR1 is SEHNR and CDR2 is FQNEAQ in the germline V gene (reference sequence). The CDR3 DNA reads TGTGCTAGCGCGAGGGAGTCGGTGACCGGGGAGCTGTTTTTT. Residues: CASARESVTGELFF.

This chain uses TRBV28 with TRBJ2-7, with a weak D call TRBD1 (5 bases). The germline gives CDR1 MDHEN, CDR2 SYDVKM. This CDR3 has 13 amino acids. V was cut by 5 bases and J by 3 bases, with 11 bases left in between. The CDR3 DNA reads as TGTGCCAGCAGTCTGCGACAGCACTACGAGCAGTACTTC. Translating gives CASSLRQHYEQYF.

The chain recombines TRBV4-3 with TRBJ2-1, with TRBD2 as a possible D gene (5 bases). The CDR3 consists of 15 residues. The germline V and J ends were trimmed by 0 bases and 8 bases, with 14 bases remaining between them. The germline V gene has CDR1 LGHNA and CDR2 YSLEER. CDR3 protein: CASSQEFETRDEQFF. The CDR3 DNA is TGCGCCAGCAGCCAAGAGTTCGAAACTAGGGATGAGCAGTTCTTC.